Presented here are 4 T cell receptor beta chains from one specimen sequenced in a study of early T cells in non-severe SARS-CoV-2 infection. TCRdb ran MiXCR on the 5' RACE reads and lists one entry per CDR3 protein. The top ten hold approximately 16% of the sample, which has fewer than 75,000 distinct CDR3 sequences, about 19% seen once. The sequencing here drew on whole blood, taken at baseline. Receptors originate from an adult who was a healthcare worker with PCR-confirmed SARS-CoV-2 infection or an uninfected control (not recorded which).

This clonotype has at least ten counts. This chain links TRBV6-4 with TRBJ1-5, with a possible D match to TRBD1 (6 bases). The CDR3 covers 13 residues. Trimming shortened V by 1 base and J by 7 bases, and 8 bases separated the two germline ends. Germline CDR1 reads MRHNA; CDR2 reads SNTAGT. The CDR3 DNA sequence: TGTGCCAGCAGTGACTATCAGGGGCAGCCCCAGCATTTT. Its translation is CASSDYQGQPQHF.

The chain employs TRBV7-2 and TRBJ2-7; D not resolved. Trimming removed 1 base at V and 4 bases at J, with 11 bases between. Germline V CDR1 and CDR2: SGHTA, FQGNSA. The CDR3 contains 14 residues. CDR3 bases: TGTGCCAGCAGCTTAGATCTAGGAAGGTACGAGCAGTACTTC. Protein sequence: CASSLDLGRYEQYF. Complete variable domain (other parts from reference TRBV7-2 and TRBJ2-7): GAGVSQSPSNKVTEKGKDVELRCDPISGHTALYWYRQSLGQGLEFLIYFQGNSAPDKSGLPSDRFSAERTGGSVSTLTIQRTQQEDSAVYLCASSLDLGRYEQYFGPGTRLTVT.

The gene calls are TRBV7-9 and TRBJ1-2; possibly TRBD1 for D (5 bases). The CDR3 covers 14 residues. Between the trimmed V and J ends, which lost 6 bases and 4 bases, there was a span of 15 bases. CDR1 and CDR2 from the germline V gene are SEHNR and FQNEAQ (reference sequence). This CDR3 is CASSPPGDPYGYTF. CDR3 DNA: TGTGCCAGCAGTCCCCCCGGGGACCCCTATGGCTACACCTTC.

Only a few counts were recorded for this clonotype. The rearrangement links TRBV4-2 to TRBJ2-1; TRBD1 might be the D (6 bases). This CDR3 has 18 residues. CDR1 is LGHNA, CDR2 YNFKEQ, per germline. V lost 0 bases to trimming and J lost 8 bases, with 23 bases between them. The CDR3 here is CASSQDPKLQGRRDEQFF. The CDR3 nucleotides read TGTGCCAGCAGCCAAGACCCGAAGTTACAGGGTAGAAGAGATGAGCAGTTCTTC.